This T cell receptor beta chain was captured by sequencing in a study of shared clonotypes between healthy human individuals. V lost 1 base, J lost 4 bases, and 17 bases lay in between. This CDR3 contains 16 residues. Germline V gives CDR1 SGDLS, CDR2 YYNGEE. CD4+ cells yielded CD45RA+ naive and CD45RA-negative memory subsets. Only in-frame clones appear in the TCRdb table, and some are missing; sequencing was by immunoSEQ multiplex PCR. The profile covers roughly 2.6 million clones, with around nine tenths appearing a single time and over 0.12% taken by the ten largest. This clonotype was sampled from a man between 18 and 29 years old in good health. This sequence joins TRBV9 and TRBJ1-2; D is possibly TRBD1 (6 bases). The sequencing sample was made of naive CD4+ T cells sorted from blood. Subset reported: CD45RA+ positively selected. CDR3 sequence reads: CASSVTGQNALYGYTF. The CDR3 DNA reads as TGTGCCAGCAGCGTAACAGGGCAGAACGCACTCTATGGCTACACCTTC.